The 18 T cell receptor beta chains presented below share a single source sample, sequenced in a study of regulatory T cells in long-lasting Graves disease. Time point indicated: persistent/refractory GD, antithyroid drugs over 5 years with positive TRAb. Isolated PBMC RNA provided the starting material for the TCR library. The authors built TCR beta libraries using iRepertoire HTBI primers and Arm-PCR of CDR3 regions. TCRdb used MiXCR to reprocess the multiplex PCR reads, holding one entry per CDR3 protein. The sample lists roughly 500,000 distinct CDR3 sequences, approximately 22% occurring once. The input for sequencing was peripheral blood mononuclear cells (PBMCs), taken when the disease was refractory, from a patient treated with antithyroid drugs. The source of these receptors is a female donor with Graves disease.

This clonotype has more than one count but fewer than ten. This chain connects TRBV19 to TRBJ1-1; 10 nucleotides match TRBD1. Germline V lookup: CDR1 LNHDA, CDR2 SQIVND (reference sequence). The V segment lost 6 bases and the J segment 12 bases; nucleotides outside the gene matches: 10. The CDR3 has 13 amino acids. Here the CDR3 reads CASSVDRGLLSFF. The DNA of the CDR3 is TGTGCCAGTAGCGTTGACAGGGGGCTTCTATCTTTCTTT.

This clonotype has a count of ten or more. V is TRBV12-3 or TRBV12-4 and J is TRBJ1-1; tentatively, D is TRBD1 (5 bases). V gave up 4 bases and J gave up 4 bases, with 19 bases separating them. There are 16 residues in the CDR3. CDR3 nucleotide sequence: TGTGCCAGCAGTTCGTTTGGACGGGGGGGAAGCACTGAAGCTTTCTTT. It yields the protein CASSSFGRGGSTEAFF.

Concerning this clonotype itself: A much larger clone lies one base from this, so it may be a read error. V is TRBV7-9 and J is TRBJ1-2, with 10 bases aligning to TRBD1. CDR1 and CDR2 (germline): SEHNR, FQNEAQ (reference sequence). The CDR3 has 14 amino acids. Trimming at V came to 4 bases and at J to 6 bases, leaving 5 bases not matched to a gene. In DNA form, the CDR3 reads TGTGCCAGCAGCTCAGACAGGGGGCTCGATGGCTACACCTTC. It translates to CASSSDRGLDGYTF.

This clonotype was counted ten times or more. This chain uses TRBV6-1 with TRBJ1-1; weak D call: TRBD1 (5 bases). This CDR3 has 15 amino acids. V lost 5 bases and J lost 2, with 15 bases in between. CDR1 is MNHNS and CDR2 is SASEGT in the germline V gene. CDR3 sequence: CASSPLGTVNTEAFF. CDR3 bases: TGTGCCAGCAGTCCGTTGGGGACGGTAAACACTGAAGCTTTCTTT.

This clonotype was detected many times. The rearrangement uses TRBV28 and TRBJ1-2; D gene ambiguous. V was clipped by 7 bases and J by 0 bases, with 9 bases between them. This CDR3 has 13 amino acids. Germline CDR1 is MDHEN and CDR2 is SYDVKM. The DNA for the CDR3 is TGTGCCAGCACCGTGGACTCTAACTATGGCTACACCTTC. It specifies CASTVDSNYGYTF.

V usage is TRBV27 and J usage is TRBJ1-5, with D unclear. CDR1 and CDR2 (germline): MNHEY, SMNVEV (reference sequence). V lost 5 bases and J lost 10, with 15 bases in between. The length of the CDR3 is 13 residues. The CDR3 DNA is TGTGCCAGCAGTGTGAGCGGAAACCCCCCCCAGCATTTT. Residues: CASSVSGNPPQHF.

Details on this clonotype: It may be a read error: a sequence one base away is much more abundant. CDR3 in DNA: TGTGCCAGTACGCTGACTCACTCCTACGCGCAGTACTTC. Protein: CASTLTHSYAQYF. This sequence joins TRBV6-1 and TRBJ2-7; no definite D call. Germline-derived CDR1 and CDR2 are MNHNS and SASEGT. This CDR3 comprises 13 residues.

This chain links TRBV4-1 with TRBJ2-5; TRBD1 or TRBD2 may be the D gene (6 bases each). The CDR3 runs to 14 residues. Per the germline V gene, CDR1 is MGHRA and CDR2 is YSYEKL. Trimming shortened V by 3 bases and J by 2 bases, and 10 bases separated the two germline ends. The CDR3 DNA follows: TGCGCCAGCAGCCAGAGGGGGGAACAAGAGACCCAGTACTTC. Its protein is CASSQRGEQETQYF.

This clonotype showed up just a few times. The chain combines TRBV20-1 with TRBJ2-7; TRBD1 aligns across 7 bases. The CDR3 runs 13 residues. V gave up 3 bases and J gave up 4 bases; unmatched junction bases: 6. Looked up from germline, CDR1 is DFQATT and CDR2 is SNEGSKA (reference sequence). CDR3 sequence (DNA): TGCAGTGCTAGGGGGACAGAAGAGTACGAGCAGTACTTC. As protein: CSARGTEEYEQYF.

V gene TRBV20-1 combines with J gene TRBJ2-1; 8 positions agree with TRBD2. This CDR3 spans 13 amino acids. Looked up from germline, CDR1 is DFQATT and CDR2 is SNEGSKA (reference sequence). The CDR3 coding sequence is TGCGGTGTAGCGGGGAGCTCCTACAATGAGCAGTTCTTC. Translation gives CGVAGSSYNEQFF.

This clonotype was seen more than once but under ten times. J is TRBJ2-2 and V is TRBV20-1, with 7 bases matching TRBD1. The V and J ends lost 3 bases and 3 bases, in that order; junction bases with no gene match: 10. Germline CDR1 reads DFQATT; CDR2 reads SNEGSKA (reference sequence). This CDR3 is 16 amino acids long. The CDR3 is CSASRDDQGDTGELFF. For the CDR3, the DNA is TGCAGTGCTAGCCGGGACGACCAGGGGGACACCGGGGAGCTGTTTTTT.

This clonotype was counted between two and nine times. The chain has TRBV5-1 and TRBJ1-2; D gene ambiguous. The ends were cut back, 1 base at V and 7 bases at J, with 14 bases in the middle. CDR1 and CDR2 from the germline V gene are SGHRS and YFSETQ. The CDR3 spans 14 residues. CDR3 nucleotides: TGCGCCAGCAGCTTGAACTCCCAGTCGCGTGGCTACACCTTC. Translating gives CASSLNSQSRGYTF.

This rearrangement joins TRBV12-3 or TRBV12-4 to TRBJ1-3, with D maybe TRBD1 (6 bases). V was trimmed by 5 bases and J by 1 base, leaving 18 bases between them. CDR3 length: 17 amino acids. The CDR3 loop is CASSAPRGSRSGNTIYF. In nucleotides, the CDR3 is TGTGCCAGCAGTGCCCCGAGGGGGTCTCGGTCTGGAAACACCATATATTTT.

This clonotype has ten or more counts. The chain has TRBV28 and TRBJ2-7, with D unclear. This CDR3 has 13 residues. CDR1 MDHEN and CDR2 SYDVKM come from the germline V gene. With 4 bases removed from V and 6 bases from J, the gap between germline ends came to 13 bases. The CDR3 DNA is TGTGCCAGCAGTTCCCGGGCCTCTCGCGAGCAGTACTTC. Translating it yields CASSSRASREQYF.

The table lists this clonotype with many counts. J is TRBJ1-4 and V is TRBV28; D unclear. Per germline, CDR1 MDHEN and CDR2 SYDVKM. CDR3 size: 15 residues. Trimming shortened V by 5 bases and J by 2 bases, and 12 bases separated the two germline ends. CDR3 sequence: CASSRRRVTNEKLFF. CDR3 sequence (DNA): TGTGCCAGCAGTAGACGGAGAGTGACTAATGAAAAACTGTTTTTT. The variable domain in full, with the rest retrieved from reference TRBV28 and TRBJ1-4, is DVKVTQSSRYLVKRTGEKVFLECVQDMDHENMFWYRQDPGLGLRLIYFSYDVKMKEKGDIPEGYSVSREKKERFSLILESASTNQTSMYLCASSRRRVTNEKLFFGSGTQLSVL.

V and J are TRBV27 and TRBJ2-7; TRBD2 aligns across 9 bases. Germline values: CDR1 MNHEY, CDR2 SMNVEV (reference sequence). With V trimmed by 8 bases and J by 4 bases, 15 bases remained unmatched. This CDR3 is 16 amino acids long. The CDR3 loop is CASRRGGRASAYEQYF. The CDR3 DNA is TGTGCCAGCCGTCGAGGCGGGAGGGCCTCGGCGTACGAGCAGTACTTC.

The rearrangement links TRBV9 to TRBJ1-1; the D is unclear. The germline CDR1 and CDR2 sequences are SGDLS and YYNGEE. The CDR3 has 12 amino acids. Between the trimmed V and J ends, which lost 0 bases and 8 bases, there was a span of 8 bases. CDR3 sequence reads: CASSVEPKEAFF. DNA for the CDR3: TGTGCCAGCAGCGTAGAACCGAAAGAAGCTTTCTTT.

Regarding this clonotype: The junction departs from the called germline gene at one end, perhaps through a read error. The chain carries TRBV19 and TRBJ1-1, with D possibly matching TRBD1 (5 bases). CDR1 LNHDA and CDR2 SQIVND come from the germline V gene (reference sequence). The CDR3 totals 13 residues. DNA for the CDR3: TGTGCCAGTAGTATGCAGGGCCTCACTGAAGCTTCCTTT. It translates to CASSMQGLTEASF.